These T cell receptor beta chains were read from a single sample in a study of T cell changes during pregnancy in multiple sclerosis. TCRdb keeps only in-frame clones here, not all; method: immunoSEQ multiplex PCR. The sample has roughly 100,000 clones, 91% seen once. The sample consisted of peripheral blood, taken before pregnancy. All receptors derive from a female donor with multiple sclerosis, enrolled in a pregnancy study. The CDR3 runs from the conserved cysteine through the conserved F or W. Each record gives: J gene, D gene, V gene, clone size, CDR3 DNA, CDR3 protein. The D gene is left open where the match is weak. Clone size, where shown, is once, few, many, or a class for clones that have expanded.

j_call: TRBJ1-1; d_call: TRBD1; v_call: TRBV6-1; clone_size: NA; cdr3_nt: TGTGCCAGCAGTGGCGGACAGGGGAACACTGAAGCTTTCTTT; cdr3_aa: CASSGGQGNTEAFF
j_call: TRBJ1-1; d_call: NA; v_call: TRBV29-1; clone_size: NA; cdr3_nt: TGCAGCGTTGTAGGGCTTGGGGGGACTGAAGCTTTCTTT; cdr3_aa: CSVVGLGGTEAFF
j_call: TRBJ2-5; d_call: TRBD2; v_call: TRBV9; clone_size: NA; cdr3_nt: TGTGCCAGCAGCGCCCGCACGACTAGCCCCCAAGAGACCCAGTACTTC; cdr3_aa: CASSARTTSPQETQYF
j_call: TRBJ2-3; d_call: TRBD2; v_call: TRBV6-6; clone_size: NA; cdr3_nt: TGTGCCAGCAGTGTCTCTAGCGGGGGGGCCCAAGATACGCAGTATTTT; cdr3_aa: CASSVSSGGAQDTQYF
j_call: TRBJ2-6; d_call: TRBD1; v_call: TRBV9; clone_size: NA; cdr3_nt: TGTGCCAGCAGCGTTATGTCAGGGGGCGCTGGGGCCAACGTCCTGACTTTC; cdr3_aa: CASSVMSGGAGANVLTF
j_call: TRBJ1-6; d_call: NA; v_call: TRBV7-6; clone_size: NA; cdr3_nt: TGTGCCAGCAGCCCAGGCCCCCGCTCCTATAATTCACCCCCCCACTTT; cdr3_aa: CASSPGPRSYNSPPHF
j_call: TRBJ2-2; d_call: NA; v_call: TRBV28; clone_size: NA; cdr3_nt: TGTGCCAGCAGTTTACCGGGGACTCGCACCGGGGAGCTGTTTTTT; cdr3_aa: CASSLPGTRTGELFF
j_call: TRBJ2-2; d_call: NA; v_call: TRBV19; clone_size: NA; cdr3_nt: TGTGCCAGTAGTGATTTGGGGGCTGACACCGGGGAGCTGTTTTTT; cdr3_aa: CASSDLGADTGELFF
j_call: TRBJ2-5; d_call: NA; v_call: TRBV9; clone_size: NA; cdr3_nt: TGTGCCAGCAGCGTAGGGGGGGGCGCGGAGACCCAGTACTTC; cdr3_aa: CASSVGGGAETQYF
j_call: TRBJ2-1; d_call: TRBD1; v_call: TRBV19; clone_size: NA; cdr3_nt: TGTGCCAGTAGAAGACAGGGAGAGTCCCATGAGCAGTTCTTC; cdr3_aa: CASRRQGESHEQFF
j_call: TRBJ2-7; d_call: NA; v_call: TRBV19; clone_size: NA; cdr3_nt: TGTGCCAGTAGTATATACACCGACTCCGAGCAGTACTTC; cdr3_aa: CASSIYTDSEQYF
j_call: TRBJ2-2; d_call: TRBD2; v_call: TRBV13; clone_size: NA; cdr3_nt: TGTGCCAGCAGCTCGATTATCCACGGACTAGCGAAGAACACCGGGGAGCTGTTTTTT; cdr3_aa: CASSSIIHGLAKNTGELFF
j_call: TRBJ2-5; d_call: NA; v_call: TRBV13; clone_size: NA; cdr3_nt: TGTGCCAGCAGCTCCGAGGGTGGGTCGGCCGAAGAGACCCAGTACTTC; cdr3_aa: CASSSEGGSAEETQYF
j_call: TRBJ1-1; d_call: TRBD1; v_call: TRBV6-5; clone_size: NA; cdr3_nt: TGTGCCAGCAGGAACACAGGGGAGACTGAAGCTTTCTTT; cdr3_aa: CASRNTGETEAFF
j_call: TRBJ2-3; d_call: NA; v_call: TRBV7-2; clone_size: NA; cdr3_nt: TGTGCCAGCAGCCTCCCCAGGGGAGTTGTGACAGATACGCAGTATTTT; cdr3_aa: CASSLPRGVVTDTQYF
j_call: TRBJ1-6; d_call: TRBD1; v_call: TRBV27; clone_size: NA; cdr3_nt: TGTGCCAGCAGTCTGCCGACAGGGCTGGGTAATTCACCCCTCCACTTT; cdr3_aa: CASSLPTGLGNSPLHF
j_call: TRBJ2-6; d_call: TRBD1; v_call: TRBV5-1; clone_size: NA; cdr3_nt: TGCGCCAGCAGCTTGAGAGCGACAGGGGGATACTCTGGGGCCAACGTCCTGACTTTC; cdr3_aa: CASSLRATGGYSGANVLTF
j_call: TRBJ2-7; d_call: TRBD2; v_call: TRBV27; clone_size: NA; cdr3_nt: TGTGCCAGCAGCCTAGCGGGGATAAATGACGAGCAGTACTTC; cdr3_aa: CASSLAGINDEQYF
j_call: TRBJ1-1; d_call: TRBD1; v_call: TRBV18; clone_size: NA; cdr3_nt: TGTGCCAGCTCCGTGAGGGGGCGCAAGGTCACTGAAGCTTTCTTT; cdr3_aa: CASSVRGRKVTEAFF
j_call: TRBJ2-7; d_call: NA; v_call: TRBV6-5; clone_size: NA; cdr3_nt: TGTGCCACCGCAGGGGTAGGGGAGCAGTACTTC; cdr3_aa: CATAGVGEQYF
j_call: TRBJ2-5; d_call: TRBD1; v_call: TRBV11-2; clone_size: NA; cdr3_nt: TGTGCCAGCAGCTCTTGGGACAGGGATAACCAAGAGACCCAGTACTTC; cdr3_aa: CASSSWDRDNQETQYF
j_call: TRBJ2-7; d_call: NA; v_call: TRBV6-5; clone_size: NA; cdr3_nt: TGTGCCACCTCGACAGTACAGGGTTACGAGCAGTACTTC; cdr3_aa: CATSTVQGYEQYF
j_call: TRBJ2-1; d_call: TRBD2; v_call: TRBV19; clone_size: NA; cdr3_nt: TGTGCCAGTAGTGCCACCCGCGGGGGTTACAATGAGCAGTTCTTC; cdr3_aa: CASSATRGGYNEQFF
j_call: TRBJ2-1; d_call: NA; v_call: TRBV10-3; clone_size: NA; cdr3_nt: TGTGCCATCAGTGACAGGAGGACCTACAATGAGCAGTTCTTC; cdr3_aa: CAISDRRTYNEQFF
j_call: TRBJ2-7; d_call: TRBD2; v_call: TRBV28; clone_size: NA; cdr3_nt: TGTGCCAGCAGTTCCGGGACTAGCGGGAGCAACGAGCAGTACTTC; cdr3_aa: CASSSGTSGSNEQYF
j_call: TRBJ2-6; d_call: TRBD2; v_call: TRBV14; clone_size: NA; cdr3_nt: TGTGCCAGCAGGCTAGCGGGAGCTGGGGCCAACGTCCTGACTTTC; cdr3_aa: CASRLAGAGANVLTF
j_call: TRBJ1-1; d_call: NA; v_call: TRBV25-1; clone_size: NA; cdr3_nt: TGTGCCAGCCGCGAATATCAGAACACTGAAGCTTTCTTT; cdr3_aa: CASREYQNTEAFF
j_call: TRBJ1-3; d_call: TRBD1; v_call: TRBV2; clone_size: NA; cdr3_nt: TGTGCCAGCAACGGGGACAGGGGGCCTGGAAACACCATATATTTT; cdr3_aa: CASNGDRGPGNTIYF
j_call: TRBJ1-2; d_call: NA; v_call: TRBV2; clone_size: NA; cdr3_nt: TGTGCCAGCAGTGAAGTTAAAGGGCCAGGGTATGGCTACACCTTC; cdr3_aa: CASSEVKGPGYGYTF
j_call: TRBJ2-3; d_call: NA; v_call: TRBV4-1; clone_size: NA; cdr3_nt: TGCGCCAGCAGCCAAGACGGGGTTAGCACAGATACGCAGTATTTT; cdr3_aa: CASSQDGVSTDTQYF
j_call: TRBJ2-7; d_call: TRBD1; v_call: TRBV6-5; clone_size: NA; cdr3_nt: TGTGCCAGCAGATCCAAGGGACAGGGGCCCTACGAGCAGTACTTC; cdr3_aa: CASRSKGQGPYEQYF
j_call: TRBJ2-3; d_call: TRBD2; v_call: TRBV5-1; clone_size: NA; cdr3_nt: TGCGCCAGCAGCTTGGGGCTAGCGGGAGGGCCGCAAGATACGCAGTATTTT; cdr3_aa: CASSLGLAGGPQDTQYF
j_call: TRBJ2-1; d_call: TRBD1; v_call: TRBV7-9; clone_size: NA; cdr3_nt: TGTGCCAGCAGCCCATGGACAGGGGTGACGTTCTTC; cdr3_aa: CASSPWTGVTFF
j_call: TRBJ2-2; d_call: TRBD2; v_call: TRBV19; clone_size: NA; cdr3_nt: TGTGCCAGTAGTCAAGCGGGGGGAAACACCGGGGAGCTGTTTTTT; cdr3_aa: CASSQAGGNTGELFF
j_call: TRBJ1-2; d_call: NA; v_call: TRBV18; clone_size: NA; cdr3_nt: TGTGCCAGCTCCCCTTCCGCCGGTTACTATGGCTACACCTTC; cdr3_aa: CASSPSAGYYGYTF
j_call: TRBJ1-2; d_call: TRBD1; v_call: TRBV5-1; clone_size: NA; cdr3_nt: TGCGCCAGCAGCGCCGCCTCTTTACAGGGGGCAACCTTC; cdr3_aa: CASSAASLQGATF
j_call: TRBJ1-4; d_call: TRBD1; v_call: TRBV25-1; clone_size: once; cdr3_nt: TGTGCCAGCGGCCCGATATGGAGGGGGCACGAAAAACTGTTTTTT; cdr3_aa: CASGPIWRGHEKLFF
j_call: TRBJ2-1; d_call: TRBD2; v_call: TRBV29-1; clone_size: NA; cdr3_nt: TGCAGCGTTACAAAGCGGGATAGCGGTGAGCAGTTCTTC; cdr3_aa: CSVTKRDSGEQFF
j_call: TRBJ2-7; d_call: TRBD1; v_call: TRBV7-6; clone_size: NA; cdr3_nt: TGTGCCAGCAGCGTAGGTAACAGGGGTGGGAACGAGCAGTACTTC; cdr3_aa: CASSVGNRGGNEQYF
j_call: TRBJ2-5; d_call: NA; v_call: TRBV6-6; clone_size: once; cdr3_nt: TGTGCCAGCAGTTATTCACCTCAGGGTAGGGCAGAGACCCAGTACTTC; cdr3_aa: CASSYSPQGRAETQYF
j_call: TRBJ1-2; d_call: TRBD1; v_call: TRBV25-1; clone_size: NA; cdr3_nt: TGTGCCAGCAGTTCGGGCAGGGGGCTATACATTGGCGGCTACACCTTC; cdr3_aa: CASSSGRGLYIGGYTF
j_call: TRBJ2-2; d_call: NA; v_call: TRBV30; clone_size: NA; cdr3_nt: TGTGCCTGGAGTGTGACAGGGAACACCGGGGAGCTGTTTTTT; cdr3_aa: CAWSVTGNTGELFF
j_call: TRBJ2-7; d_call: TRBD1; v_call: TRBV7-2; clone_size: NA; cdr3_nt: TGTGCCAGCAGCGAAGACAGGGGACGGGAGCAGTACTTC; cdr3_aa: CASSEDRGREQYF
j_call: TRBJ2-4; d_call: TRBD1; v_call: TRBV4-1; clone_size: NA; cdr3_nt: TGCGCCAGCAGCCACTCGACAGGGTTGATCGTTTCGGCCAAAAACATTCAGTACTTC; cdr3_aa: CASSHSTGLIVSAKNIQYF
j_call: TRBJ1-2; d_call: TRBD1; v_call: TRBV5-1; clone_size: NA; cdr3_nt: TGCGCCAGCAGCCCGGACAGGGGAGGGTATGGCTACACCTTC; cdr3_aa: CASSPDRGGYGYTF
j_call: TRBJ2-2; d_call: TRBD2; v_call: TRBV4-3; clone_size: NA; cdr3_nt: TGCGCCAGCAGCCCAAAGGGACTAGAGTCCGGGGAGCTGTTTTTT; cdr3_aa: CASSPKGLESGELFF
j_call: TRBJ2-5; d_call: NA; v_call: TRBV11-2; clone_size: NA; cdr3_nt: TGTGCCAGCAGCTTAGAGCGACAGTTCCAAGAGACCCAGTACTTC; cdr3_aa: CASSLERQFQETQYF
j_call: TRBJ2-1; d_call: NA; v_call: TRBV7-8; clone_size: NA; cdr3_nt: TGTGCCAGCAGCCCCCACGGGATCGGGGGCTACAATGAGCAGTTCTTC; cdr3_aa: CASSPHGIGGYNEQFF
j_call: TRBJ1-4; d_call: TRBD1; v_call: TRBV6-5; clone_size: once; cdr3_nt: TGTGCCAGCAGCTCCGGGACAGAGAATGAAAAACTGTTTTTT; cdr3_aa: CASSSGTENEKLFF
j_call: TRBJ2-3; d_call: TRBD2; v_call: TRBV29-1; clone_size: NA; cdr3_nt: TGCAGCGTTGAAGTGGGAGGGACAGATACGCAGTATTTT; cdr3_aa: CSVEVGGTDTQYF
j_call: TRBJ1-4; d_call: NA; v_call: TRBV6-5; clone_size: once; cdr3_nt: TGTGCCAGCAGTTACTCGCCGGGTCCGGCGGAAAAACTGTTTTTT; cdr3_aa: CASSYSPGPAEKLFF
j_call: TRBJ2-3; d_call: NA; v_call: TRBV7-9; clone_size: NA; cdr3_nt: TGTGCCAGCAGCTCCCCCTTAAGCACAGATACGCAGTATTTT; cdr3_aa: CASSSPLSTDTQYF
j_call: TRBJ2-5; d_call: TRBD2; v_call: TRBV7-9; clone_size: NA; cdr3_nt: TGTGCCAGCAGCTTAATCGAGCGGGGGGGCTTTGAGACCCAGTACTTC; cdr3_aa: CASSLIERGGFETQYF
j_call: TRBJ1-6; d_call: NA; v_call: TRBV19; clone_size: NA; cdr3_nt: TGTGCCAGTAGTCAAGGGAGCCTCTTTAGTTCACCCCTCCACTTT; cdr3_aa: CASSQGSLFSSPLHF
j_call: TRBJ2-7; d_call: NA; v_call: TRBV28; clone_size: NA; cdr3_nt: TGTGCCAGCAGTTTTGAGGCTTTCTCCTACGAGCAGTACTTC; cdr3_aa: CASSFEAFSYEQYF